This record looks at one TCR beta chain sequence and its context. Sequencing templates came from extracted RNA that was reverse transcribed into cDNA. TCRdb's table, derived via immunoSEQ multiplex PCR, lists solely in-frame clones and lacks some. The sample includes 150,000 to 200,000 clones, about three fifths of them seen just once. This entry comes from a study of CD8+ T cells in alopecia areata. As for the study in general: Treatment comprised oral tofacitinib, 5 to 10 mg twice daily, in treated patients.

Treatment here: oral pan-JAK inhibitor, 5-10 mg twice daily. CDR1 is SGHDT, CDR2 YYEEEE, per germline. This CDR3 has 14 amino acids. Trimming removed 3 bases from V and 3 bases from J; junction bases left unmatched: 2. The rearrangement uses TRBV5-6 and TRBJ2-3, with 9 bases that match TRBD1. The clonotype originates from a human donor with alopecia areata. The sequenced sample was CD4+ T cells sorted from blood, obtained at week 4, from a patient treated with tofacitinib. The CDR3 here is CASSYGQGTDTQYF. CDR3 DNA: TGTGCCAGCAGCTATGGACAGGGGACAGATACGCAGTATTTT.